This T cell receptor beta chain was captured in a study of immune evolution from preneoplasia to lung adenocarcinoma. Profiling relied on immunoSEQ multiplex PCR, and the TCRdb table lists in-frame clones only, not all of them. The data contain about 5,600 clones, about three quarters of them seen just once; the ten biggest clones take up over 8.5%. V was clipped by 1 base and J by 0 bases, with 10 bases between them. From germline, CDR1 is SEHNR and CDR2 FQNEAQ (reference sequence). This CDR3 has 16 residues. This chain links TRBV7-9 with TRBJ1-3; possibly TRBD1 for D (6 bases). This sequence originates from a person between 60 and 79 years old with lung adenocarcinoma. The sequenced material came from FFPE lung adenocarcinoma in situ tissue. The CDR3 DNA is TGTGCCAGCAGCTTAGGGACAGACTTCTCTGGAAACACCATATATTTT. Amino acid sequence: CASSLGTDFSGNTIYF.